Shown below are 19 T cell receptor beta chains from a single sample sequenced in a study of T cell responses to AZD1222 COVID-19 vaccine. Assay: immunoSEQ multiplex PCR; the TCRdb copy retains only in-frame clones and omits some. Of 150,000 to 200,000 clones in the sample, approximately 90% were seen once. Sequenced material: peripheral blood, taken 28 days after the second AZD1222 dose. These receptors came from an adult who received the AZD1222 COVID-19 vaccine.

The rearrangement uses TRBV28 and TRBJ2-4; the D gene is possibly TRBD1 (6 bases). Deletions cut 3 bases from V and 2 bases from J, with 26 bases between. Looked up from germline, CDR1 is MDHEN and CDR2 is SYDVKM. This CDR3 is built from 20 residues. The CDR3 here is CASSLLSSPRDNLPKNIQYF. CDR3 coding DNA: TGTGCCAGCAGTTTGCTCTCATCACCTCGGGACAACCTTCCCAAAAACATTCAGTACTTC.

The CDR3 is CASRRPGQNTGELFF. The CDR3 DNA reads TGTGCCAGCCGTCGGCCGGGACAGAACACCGGGGAGCTGTTTTTT. V gene TRBV11-2 combines with J gene TRBJ2-2, with D maybe TRBD1 (6 bases). The CDR3 has 15 amino acids. From germline, CDR1 is SGHAT and CDR2 FQNNGV. V was pared by 8 bases and J by 1 base, with 14 bases between.

The J gene is TRBJ1-2, the V gene TRBV18, with a possible D match to TRBD1 (6 bases). This CDR3 is built from 14 residues. The germline CDR1 and CDR2 sequences are KGHSH and LQKENI. V shed 0 bases and J shed 8 bases, with 13 bases lying between them. The DNA of the CDR3 is TGTGCCAGCTCACCACCGGCAGGGGCTGGGGGCTACACCTTC. Its translation: CASSPPAGAGGYTF.

The genes are TRBV28 and TRBJ1-1; D unresolved. The CDR3 runs 11 residues. V lost 7 bases, J lost 0 bases, and 3 bases lay in between. Germline CDR1 is MDHEN and CDR2 is SYDVKM. CDR3 nucleotide sequence: TGTGCCAGCAAGGTGAACACTGAAGCTTTCTTT. Its protein is CASKVNTEAFF.

In its sample, this clone was seen once. V and J are TRBV3-1 (or the pseudogene TRBV3-2) and TRBJ1-2; D remains unclear. V gave up 1 base and J gave up 8 bases, with 5 bases separating them. The CDR3 totals 11 residues. The germline V gene has CDR1 LGHDT and CDR2 YNNKEL (reference sequence). The DNA of the CDR3 is TGTGCCAGCAGCCAAGTCACGGGCTACACCTTC. It is translated as CASSQVTGYTF.

V and J are TRBV15 and TRBJ1-6; maybe TRBD1 (5 bases). Trimming removed 2 bases from V and 7 bases from J, with 9 bases in between. Per germline, CDR1 LNHNV and CDR2 YYDKDF (reference sequence). The CDR3 length is 14 residues. CDR3 region: CATSRRPGNSPLHF. CDR3 nucleotide sequence: TGTGCCACCAGCAGAAGGCCAGGGAATTCACCCCTCCACTTT.

The chain joins TRBV2 to TRBJ2-7, with 13 bases aligning to TRBD2. Germline V CDR1 and CDR2: SNHLY, FYNNEI. J lost 7 bases, V lost 3 bases, and 9 bases had no gene match. The CDR3 is 16 amino acids. Here the CDR3 DNA reads TGTGCCAGCAGTGACCGGTCCGGACTAGCGGGAGATGAGCAGTACTTC. This codes for CASSDRSGLAGDEQYF.

The rearrangement joins TRBV5-1 to TRBJ2-3; 9 bases line up with TRBD1. Trimming removed 4 bases from V and 3 bases from J; junction bases left unmatched: 3. The CDR3 covers 14 residues. The germline CDR1 and CDR2 sequences are SGHRS and YFSETQ. CDR3 DNA: TGCGCCAGCAGCACTGGACAGGGGACAGATACGCAGTATTTT. Encoded protein: CASSTGQGTDTQYF. Full variable domain (missing parts from reference TRBV5-1 and TRBJ2-3): KAGVTQTPRYLIKTRGQQVTLSCSPISGHRSVSWYQQTPGQGLQFLFEYFSETQRNKGNFPGRFSGRQFSNSRSEMNVSTLELGDSALYLCASSTGQGTDTQYFGPGTRLTVL.

J is TRBJ2-7 and V is TRBV7-6; D is ambiguous. CDR3 size: 15 residues. The germline gives CDR1 SGHVS, CDR2 FNYEAQ. The ends were cut back, 1 base at V and 0 bases at J, with 10 bases in the middle. The CDR3 nucleotides are TGTGCCAGCAGCTTAGACCCATGGGGCTCCTACGAGCAGTACTTC. Its protein is CASSLDPWGSYEQYF.

The chain links TRBV5-1 to TRBJ1-2; 10 bases agree with TRBD1. The CDR3 spans 14 residues. The V segment lost 5 bases and the J segment 7 bases; nucleotides outside the gene matches: 8. Germline CDR1 reads SGHRS; CDR2 reads YFSETQ. The DNA for the CDR3 is TGCGCCAGCAGGTCCGGGACAGGGGCTCCTGGCTACACCTTC. This codes for CASRSGTGAPGYTF.

The chain joins TRBV9 to TRBJ1-1; no clear D. There are 14 residues in the CDR3. V lost 7 bases to trimming and J lost 1 base, with 14 bases between them. CDR1 is SGDLS and CDR2 is YYNGEE in the germline V gene. This chain's CDR3 is CASGPGIPNTEAFF. As DNA, the CDR3 is TGTGCCAGCGGTCCGGGAATCCCGAACACTGAAGCTTTCTTT. Based on the CDR3 plus reference TRBV9 and TRBJ1-1, the full variable domain is DSGVTQTPKHLITATGQRVTLRCSPRSGDLSVYWYQQSLDQGLQFLIQYYNGEERAKGNILERFSAQQFPDLHSELNLSSLELGDSALYFCASGPGIPNTEAFFGQGTRLTVV.

V usage is TRBV28 and J usage is TRBJ2-4; a possible D gene is TRBD1 (6 bases). This CDR3 is 16 amino acids long. Between the trimmed V and J ends, which lost 6 bases and 1 base, there was a span of 16 bases. The germline gives CDR1 MDHEN, CDR2 SYDVKM. For the CDR3, the DNA is TGTGCCAGCAGCTCTAACAGGGAGAGGGCCAAAAACATTCAGTACTTC. The encoded protein is CASSSNRERAKNIQYF.

This clone was counted a single time. The junction departs from germline at one end; a sequencing error may be responsible. V usage is TRBV7-7 and J usage is TRBJ2-1, with 14 bases aligning to TRBD2. Germline CDR1 and CDR2: SSHAT and FNYEAQ (reference sequence). CDR3 size: 17 residues. The CDR3 here is CASSLRATSGGEYEQFF. The CDR3 DNA sequence: TGTGCTAGCAGCCTCCGCGCGACTAGCGGGGGGGAATATGAGCAGTTCTTC.

The chain couples TRBV4-2 to TRBJ1-2; D call uncertain. The V gene's germline CDR1 is LGHNA and CDR2 YNFKEQ. With 0 bases removed from V and 5 bases from J, the gap between germline ends came to 16 bases. This CDR3 is 16 amino acids long. In DNA, the CDR3 is TGTGCCAGCAGCCAAGACATTCAGGAGGGATTTTATGGCTACACCTTC. Its translation is CASSQDIQEGFYGYTF.

The rearrangement uses TRBV6-5 and TRBJ2-5; 8 positions agree with TRBD1. The V gene end was trimmed by 6 bases and the J gene end by 4 bases; junction bases not matched to a gene: 4. In germline, CDR1 is MNHEY, CDR2 SVGAGI. The CDR3 spans 13 residues. The CDR3 sequence is CASSLDRGETQYF. The CDR3 DNA reads as TGTGCCAGCAGCCTCGACAGGGGAGAGACCCAGTACTTC.

The chain is built from TRBV3-1 (or the pseudogene TRBV3-2) and TRBJ1-1, with a possible D match to TRBD1 (5 bases). V was shortened by 1 base and J by 14 bases, with 14 bases between the two germline ends. The germline gives CDR1 LGHDT, CDR2 YNNKEL (reference sequence). The CDR3 is 12 amino acids. The CDR3 here is CASSQAAGTKFF. DNA for the CDR3: TGTGCCAGCAGCCAAGCGGCAGGGACTAAGTTCTTT.

The V gene is TRBV15, the J gene TRBJ2-7; maybe TRBD1 (5 bases). Germline V gene lookup returns CDR1 LNHNV and CDR2 YYDKDF (reference sequence). This CDR3 contains 15 residues. V was cut by 0 bases and J by 6 bases, with 15 bases left in between. The CDR3 DNA sequence: TGTGCCACCAGCAGAGATCGGGCAGGGCTCGGCGAGCAGTACTTC. Amino acids: CATSRDRAGLGEQYF.

DNA of the CDR3: TGTGCCAGCAGCTATAGTCATTTGGTCGCTGAAGCTTTCTTT. Protein: CASSYSHLVAEAFF. V is TRBV7-2 and J is TRBJ1-1; D remains unclear. The CDR3 runs to 14 residues. V lost 4 bases to trimming and J lost 6 bases, with 15 bases between them. Looked up from germline, CDR1 is SGHTA and CDR2 is FQGNSA.

The chain employs TRBV3-1 (or the pseudogene TRBV3-2) and TRBJ1-2, with D maybe TRBD1 (5 bases). Trimming left V 0 bases short and J 3 bases short, with 11 bases between. This CDR3 contains 15 residues. Per germline, CDR1 LGHDT and CDR2 YNNKEL (reference sequence). The CDR3, as DNA: TGTGCCAGCAGCCAAGATCCCGCCAGGGACTATGGCTACACCTTC. It codes for CASSQDPARDYGYTF.